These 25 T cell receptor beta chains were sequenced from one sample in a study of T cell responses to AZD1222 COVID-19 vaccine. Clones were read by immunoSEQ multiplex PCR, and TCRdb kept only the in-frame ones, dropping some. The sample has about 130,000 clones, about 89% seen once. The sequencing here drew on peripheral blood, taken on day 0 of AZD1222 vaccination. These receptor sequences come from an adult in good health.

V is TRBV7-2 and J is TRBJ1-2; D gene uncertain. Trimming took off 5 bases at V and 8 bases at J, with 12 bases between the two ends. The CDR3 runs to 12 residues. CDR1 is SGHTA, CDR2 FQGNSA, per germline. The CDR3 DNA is TGTGCCAGCAGCCAGACCCGGGAGGGCTACACCTTC. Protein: CASSQTREGYTF.

The chain's CDR3 is CASSIGGMNYGYTF. For the CDR3, the DNA is TGTGCCAGTAGTATTGGGGGGATGAACTATGGCTACACCTTC. This chain links TRBV19 with TRBJ1-2, with a weak D call TRBD1 (5 bases). Germline V gives CDR1 LNHDA, CDR2 SQIVND (reference sequence). This CDR3 spans 14 amino acids. Trimming pared 3 bases from V and 2 bases from J, leaving 10 bases between.

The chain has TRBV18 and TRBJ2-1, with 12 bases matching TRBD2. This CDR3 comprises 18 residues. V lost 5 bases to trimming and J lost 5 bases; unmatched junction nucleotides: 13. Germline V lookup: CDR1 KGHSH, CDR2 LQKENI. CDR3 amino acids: CASSTLAPSGGAHNEQFF. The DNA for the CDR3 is TGTGCCAGCTCAACGCTAGCCCCTAGCGGGGGGGCCCACAATGAGCAGTTCTTC.

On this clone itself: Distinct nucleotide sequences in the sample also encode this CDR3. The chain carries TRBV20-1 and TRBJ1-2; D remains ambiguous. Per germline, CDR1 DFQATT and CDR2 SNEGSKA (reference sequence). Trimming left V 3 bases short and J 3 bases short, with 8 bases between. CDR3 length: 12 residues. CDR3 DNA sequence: TGCAGTGCTAGTTGGGGAGACTATGGCTACACCTTC. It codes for CSASWGDYGYTF.

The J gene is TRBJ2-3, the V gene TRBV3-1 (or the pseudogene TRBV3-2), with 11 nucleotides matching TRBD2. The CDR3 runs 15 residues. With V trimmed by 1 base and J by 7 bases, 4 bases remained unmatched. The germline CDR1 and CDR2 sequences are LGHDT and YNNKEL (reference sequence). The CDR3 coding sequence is TGTGCCAGCAGCCAAGTGATAGCGGGGGGGCATACGCAGTATTTT. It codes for CASSQVIAGGHTQYF.

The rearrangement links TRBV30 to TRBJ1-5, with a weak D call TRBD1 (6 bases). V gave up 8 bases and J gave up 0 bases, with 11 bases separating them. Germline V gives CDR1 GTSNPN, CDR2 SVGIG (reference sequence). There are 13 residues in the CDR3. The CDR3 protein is CALGGGSNQPQHF. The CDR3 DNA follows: TGTGCCCTGGGAGGGGGTAGCAATCAGCCCCAGCATTTT.

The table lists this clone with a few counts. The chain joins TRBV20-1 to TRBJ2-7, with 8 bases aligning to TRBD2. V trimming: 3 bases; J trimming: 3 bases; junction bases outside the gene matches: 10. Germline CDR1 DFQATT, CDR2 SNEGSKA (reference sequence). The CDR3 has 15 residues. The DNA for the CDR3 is TGCAGTGCTAGTCTGCCCAGCGGGGGTATCTACGAGCAGTACTTC. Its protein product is CSASLPSGGIYEQYF.

The CDR3 nucleotides read TGTGCCAGCAGCCCAAAGAACACTGAAGCTTTCTTT. Amino acid sequence: CASSPKNTEAFF. The chain is built from TRBV3-1 (or the pseudogene TRBV3-2) and TRBJ1-1; D not resolved. This CDR3 has 12 amino acids. The V gene lost 4 bases and the J gene lost 1 base, with 4 bases spanning the gap. From germline, CDR1 is LGHDT and CDR2 YNNKEL (reference sequence).

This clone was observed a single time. The CDR3 DNA sequence: TGTGCCAGCAGCACAGGGGGGAGCTCCTACGAGCAGTACTTC. Encoded protein: CASSTGGSSYEQYF. The V gene is TRBV11-3, the J gene TRBJ2-7; 8 bases are a match to TRBD1. CDR1 and CDR2 (germline): SGHNT, YENEEA. This CDR3 has 14 amino acids. Trimming at V came to 5 bases and at J to 0 bases, leaving 3 bases not matched to a gene.

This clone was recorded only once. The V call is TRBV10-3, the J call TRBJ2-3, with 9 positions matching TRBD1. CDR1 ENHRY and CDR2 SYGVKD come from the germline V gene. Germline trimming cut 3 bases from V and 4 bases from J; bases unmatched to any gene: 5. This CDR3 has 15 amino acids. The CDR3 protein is CAISDSTGGADTQYF. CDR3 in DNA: TGTGCCATCAGTGATTCGACAGGGGGAGCAGATACGCAGTATTTT.

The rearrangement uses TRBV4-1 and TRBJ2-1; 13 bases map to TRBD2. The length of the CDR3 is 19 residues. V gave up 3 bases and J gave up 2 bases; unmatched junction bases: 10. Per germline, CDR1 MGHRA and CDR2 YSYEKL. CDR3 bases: TGCGCCAGCAGCCAGGCCGTCCCGGGACTAGCGGGAACCTACAATGAGCAGTTCTTC. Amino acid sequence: CASSQAVPGLAGTYNEQFF.

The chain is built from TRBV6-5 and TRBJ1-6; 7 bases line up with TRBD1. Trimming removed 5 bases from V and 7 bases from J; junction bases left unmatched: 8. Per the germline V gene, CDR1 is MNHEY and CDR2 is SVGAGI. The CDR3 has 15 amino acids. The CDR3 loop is CASSPSQGRNSPLHF. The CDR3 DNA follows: TGTGCCAGCAGTCCCTCACAGGGGAGGAATTCACCCCTCCACTTT.

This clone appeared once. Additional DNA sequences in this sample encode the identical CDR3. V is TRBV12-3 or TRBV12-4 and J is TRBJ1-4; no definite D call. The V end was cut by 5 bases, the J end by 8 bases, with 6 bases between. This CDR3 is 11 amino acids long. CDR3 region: CASSLGEKLFF. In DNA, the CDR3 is TGTGCCAGCAGTCTCGGGGAAAAACTGTTTTTT.

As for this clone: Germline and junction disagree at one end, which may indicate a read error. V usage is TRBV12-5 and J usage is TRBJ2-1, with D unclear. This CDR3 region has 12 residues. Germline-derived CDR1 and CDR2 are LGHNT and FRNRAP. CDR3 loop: CASGYSPLRRVF. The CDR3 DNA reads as TGTGCTAGTGGTTATTCCCCCCTCCGAAGAGTCTTC.

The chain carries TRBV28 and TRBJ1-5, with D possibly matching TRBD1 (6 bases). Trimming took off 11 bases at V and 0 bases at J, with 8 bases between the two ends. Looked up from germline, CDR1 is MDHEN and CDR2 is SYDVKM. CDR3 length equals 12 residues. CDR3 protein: CAEGDSNQPQHF. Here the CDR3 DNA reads TGTGCCGAGGGGGATAGCAATCAGCCCCAGCATTTT. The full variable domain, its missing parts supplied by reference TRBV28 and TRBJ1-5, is DVKVTQSSRYLVKRTGEKVFLECVQDMDHENMFWYRQDPGLGLRLIYFSYDVKMKEKGDIPEGYSVSREKKERFSLILESASTNQTSMYLCAEGDSNQPQHFGDGTRLSIL.

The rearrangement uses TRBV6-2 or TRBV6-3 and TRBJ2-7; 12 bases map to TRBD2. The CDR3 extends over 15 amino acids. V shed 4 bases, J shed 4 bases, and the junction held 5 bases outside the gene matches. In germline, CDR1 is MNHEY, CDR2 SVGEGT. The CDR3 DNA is TGTGCCAGCAGTTTCCGACTAGCGGGAGAGTACGAGCAGTACTTC. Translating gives CASSFRLAGEYEQYF.

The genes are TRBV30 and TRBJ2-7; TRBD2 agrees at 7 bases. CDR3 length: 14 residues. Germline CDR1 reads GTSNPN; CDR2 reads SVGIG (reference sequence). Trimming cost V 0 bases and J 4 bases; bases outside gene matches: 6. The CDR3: CAWSVESGTYEQYF. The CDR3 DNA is TGTGCCTGGAGTGTTGAGAGCGGGACTTACGAGCAGTACTTC.

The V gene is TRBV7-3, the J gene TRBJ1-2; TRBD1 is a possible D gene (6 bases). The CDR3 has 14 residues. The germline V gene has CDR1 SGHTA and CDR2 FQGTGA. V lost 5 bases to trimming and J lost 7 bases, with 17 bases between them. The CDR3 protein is CASSPVGGASGYTF. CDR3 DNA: TGTGCCAGCAGCCCCGTCGGGGGGGCGAGTGGCTACACCTTC.

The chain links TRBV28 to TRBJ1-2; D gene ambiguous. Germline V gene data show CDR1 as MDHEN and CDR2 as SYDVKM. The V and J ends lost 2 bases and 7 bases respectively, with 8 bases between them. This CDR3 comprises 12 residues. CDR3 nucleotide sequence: TGTGCCAGCAGTTTAGAAGGCTTTGGCTACACCTTC. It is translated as CASSLEGFGYTF.

The CDR3 region has the DNA TGTGCCAGCAGCTTAGGGCTAAGCACAGATACGCAGTATTTT. It is translated as CASSLGLSTDTQYF. V and J are TRBV7-3 and TRBJ2-3; D is ambiguous. Germline CDR1 reads SGHTA; CDR2 reads FQGTGA. This CDR3 contains 14 residues. V shed 2 bases and J shed 0 bases, with 6 bases lying between them.

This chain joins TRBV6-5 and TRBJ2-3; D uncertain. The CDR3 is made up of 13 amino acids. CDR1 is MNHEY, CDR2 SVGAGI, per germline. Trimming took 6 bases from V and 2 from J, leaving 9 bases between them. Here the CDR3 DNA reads TGTGCCAGCAGATCGACTTACACAGATACGCAGTATTTT. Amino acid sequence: CASRSTYTDTQYF.

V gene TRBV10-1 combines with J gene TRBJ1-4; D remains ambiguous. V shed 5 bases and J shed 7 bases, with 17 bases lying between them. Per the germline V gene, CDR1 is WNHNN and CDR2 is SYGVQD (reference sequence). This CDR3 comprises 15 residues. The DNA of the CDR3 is TGCGCCAGCAGTCCTACACCCGAAGGTAGTGAAAAACTGTTTTTT. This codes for CASSPTPEGSEKLFF.

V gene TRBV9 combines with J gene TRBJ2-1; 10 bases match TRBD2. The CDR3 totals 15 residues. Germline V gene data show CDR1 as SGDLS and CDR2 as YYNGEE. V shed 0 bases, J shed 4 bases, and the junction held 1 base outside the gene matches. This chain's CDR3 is CASSVVAGGYNEQFF. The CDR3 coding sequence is TGTGCCAGCAGCGTAGTAGCGGGGGGTTACAATGAGCAGTTCTTC. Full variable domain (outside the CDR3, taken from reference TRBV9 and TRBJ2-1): DSGVTQTPKHLITATGQRVTLRCSPRSGDLSVYWYQQSLDQGLQFLIQYYNGEERAKGNILERFSAQQFPDLHSELNLSSLELGDSALYFCASSVVAGGYNEQFFGPGTRLTVL.

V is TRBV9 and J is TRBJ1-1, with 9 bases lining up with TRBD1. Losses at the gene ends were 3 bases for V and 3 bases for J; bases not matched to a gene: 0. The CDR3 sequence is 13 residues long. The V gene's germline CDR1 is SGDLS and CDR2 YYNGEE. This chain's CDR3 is CASSGTGDTEAFF. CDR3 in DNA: TGTGCCAGCAGCGGGACAGGGGACACTGAAGCTTTCTTT.

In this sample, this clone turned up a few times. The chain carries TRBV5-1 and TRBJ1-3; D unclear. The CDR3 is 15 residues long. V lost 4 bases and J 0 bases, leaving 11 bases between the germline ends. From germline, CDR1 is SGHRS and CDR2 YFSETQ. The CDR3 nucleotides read TGCGCCAGCAGCCAAACCTCACGCTCTGGAAACACCATATATTTT. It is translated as CASSQTSRSGNTIYF.